The 21 T cell receptor beta chains below come from one sample, sequenced in a study of T-cell reconstitution after alpha-beta-depleted transplantation in children. Unique molecular identifiers were incorporated when the TCRbeta library was constructed. TCRdb redid the calling of the PCR reads with MiXCR, one entry per CDR3 protein. This sample carries approximately 350,000 distinct CDR3 sequences, about 9.3% of them seen once, and the ten largest clones take more than 2%. This sample comprised PBMCs from the stem cell graft donor, obtained from the stem cell graft. The source of these receptors is a human donor who donated a stem cell graft to a child with acute lymphoblastic leukemia.

This clonotype was recorded many times. The V and J genes are TRBV3-1 and TRBJ1-1; D unresolved. Germline V lookup: CDR1 LGHDT, CDR2 YNNKEL (reference sequence). The CDR3 consists of 13 residues. V shed 3 bases and J shed 1 base, with 6 bases lying between them. CDR3 sequence: CASSQTRNTEAFF. DNA of the CDR3: TGTGCCAGCAGCCAGACGAGGAACACTGAAGCTTTCTTT.

A remark on this clonotype: The junction departs from the called germline gene at one end, perhaps through a read error. The V gene is TRBV12-5, the J gene TRBJ2-7; 10 bases map to TRBD2. The V gene's germline CDR1 is LGHNT and CDR2 FRNRAP. The CDR3 consists of 16 residues. CDR3 coding DNA: TGTGCTAGTGGTTTGTTAGCTAGCGGGAGTTGGTACGTGCAGTACTTC. This encodes CASGLLASGSWYVQYF.

Ten or more counts support this clonotype. The CDR3 loop is CSARESGRNYEQYF. The CDR3, as DNA: TGCAGTGCTAGAGAGAGCGGGCGAAACTACGAGCAGTACTTC. The rearrangement uses TRBV20-1 and TRBJ2-7, with D perhaps TRBD2 (6 bases). The CDR3 extends over 14 amino acids. Germline assignment: CDR1 DFQATT and CDR2 SNEGSKA (reference sequence). Trimming removed 0 bases from V and 3 bases from J, with 12 bases in between.

This clonotype was seen a few times. The chain joins TRBV12-3 or TRBV12-4 to TRBJ2-7; weak D call: TRBD1 (6 bases). The CDR3 contains 14 residues. V lost 3 bases and J 3 bases, leaving 12 bases between the germline ends. CDR3 nucleotides: TGTGCCAGCAGTTTTCCGGGACACAGCTACGAGCAGTACTTC. Translated, it gives CASSFPGHSYEQYF.

The genes are TRBV27 and TRBJ2-5, with a tentative D call TRBD2 (5 bases). V was pared by 8 bases and J by 2 bases, with 12 bases between. The V gene's germline CDR1 is MNHEY and CDR2 SMNVEV (reference sequence). The CDR3 is made up of 13 amino acids. The CDR3 DNA sequence: TGTGCCAGCCAGGACGGACTTCAAGAGACCCAGTACTTC. Protein sequence: CASQDGLQETQYF.

This clonotype was seen a handful of times. This chain connects TRBV7-2 to TRBJ2-7; D tentatively fits TRBD1 or TRBD2 (5 bases each). The V end lost 1 base, the J end lost 4 bases, and 11 bases lay between the germline ends. The CDR3 sequence is 14 residues long. Germline CDR1 is SGHTA and CDR2 is FQGNSA. The CDR3 nucleotides are TGTGCCAGCAGCTTAGAGTTGAGGGGATACGAGCAGTACTTC. Amino acid sequence: CASSLELRGYEQYF.

The sample holds a few counts of this clonotype. The chain couples TRBV7-9 to TRBJ2-7; TRBD2 matches at 9 bases. This CDR3 is built from 14 residues. Germline V gene sequence: CDR1 SEHNR, CDR2 FQNEAQ (reference sequence). V was pared by 3 bases and J by 3 bases, with 3 bases of the junction left unmatched. The CDR3 DNA follows: TGTGCCAGCAGCTTCCGACTAGCGGACTACGAGCAGTACTTC. It specifies CASSFRLADYEQYF.

This clonotype was detected a few times. This chain's CDR3 is CASCVEGGGSNQPQHF. The CDR3 coding sequence is TGTGCCAGCTGCGTTGAGGGGGGTGGGAGCAATCAGCCCCAGCATTTT. The V call is TRBV28, the J call TRBJ1-5, with D possibly matching TRBD1 (6 bases). Trimming removed 8 bases from V and 1 base from J, with 18 bases in between. CDR3 size: 16 residues. Looked up from germline, CDR1 is MDHEN and CDR2 is SYDVKM. Full variable domain (rest looked up from reference TRBV28 and TRBJ1-5): DVKVTQSSRYLVKRTGEKVFLECVQDMDHENMFWYRQDPGLGLRLIYFSYDVKMKEKGDIPEGYSVSREKKERFSLILESASTNQTSMYLCASCVEGGGSNQPQHFGDGTRLSIL.

This clonotype showed up just a few times. A read error may produce the germline difference seen at one junction end. The chain recombines TRBV15 with TRBJ2-6; 8 bases fit TRBD1. The CDR3 loop spans 11 amino acids. Germline loops: CDR1 LNHNV, CDR2 YYDKDF (reference sequence). This CDR3 is CATSLQGVSLF. CDR3 nucleotides: TGTGCCACCAGTTTACAGGGGGTATCTCTATTC.

The chain carries TRBV20-1 and TRBJ2-1, with TRBD2 identical over 10 bases. Germline V lookup: CDR1 DFQATT, CDR2 SNEGSKA (reference sequence). The CDR3 sequence is 17 residues long. The V segment lost 3 bases and the J segment 5 bases; nucleotides outside the gene matches: 13. The DNA for the CDR3 is TGCAGTGCTAGTGGGTTGTTCTCTAGCGGGAGAGACAATGAGCAGTTCTTC. Its protein product is CSASGLFSSGRDNEQFF.

In its sample, this clonotype was seen many times. The gene calls are TRBV7-9 and TRBJ2-1, with 7 bases identical to TRBD1. The CDR3 extends over 15 amino acids. CDR1 and CDR2 (germline): SEHNR, FQNEAQ (reference sequence). The ends lost 4 bases at V and 5 bases at J; junction bases unmatched: 8. CDR3 residues: CASSSSGTAHNEQFF. In DNA form, the CDR3 reads TGTGCCAGCAGCTCCTCCGGGACAGCGCACAATGAGCAGTTCTTC.

This clonotype was observed a handful of times. The V and J genes are TRBV5-1 and TRBJ2-7; tentatively, D is TRBD2 (6 bases). Germline V lookup: CDR1 SGHRS, CDR2 YFSETQ. The germline V and J ends were trimmed by 2 bases and 0 bases, with 12 bases remaining between them. The CDR3 sequence is 15 residues long. DNA for the CDR3: TGCGCCAGCAGCTTAGGCGGAGGGACCTCCTACGAGCAGTACTTC. Protein: CASSLGGGTSYEQYF.

This clonotype came up many times. This chain links TRBV27 with TRBJ1-6; no firm D call. This CDR3 contains 12 residues. Germline CDR1 MNHEY, CDR2 SMNVEV (reference sequence). V was pared by 1 base and J by 6 bases, with 1 base between. This chain's CDR3 is CASSLFNSPLHF. The CDR3 DNA is TGTGCCAGCAGTTTATTTAATTCACCCCTCCACTTT.

A few counts support this clonotype. This chain joins TRBV6-1 and TRBJ1-1; perhaps TRBD1 as D (6 bases). This CDR3 comprises 16 residues. V lost 6 bases and J 3 bases, leaving 20 bases between the germline ends. CDR1 and CDR2 (germline): MNHNS, SASEGT. The CDR3 reads CASSPLQGKGHTEAFF. Written as DNA, the CDR3 is TGTGCCAGCAGCCCCTTACAGGGTAAGGGACACACTGAAGCTTTCTTT.

The chain carries TRBV27 and TRBJ2-3, with TRBD2 matching 9 bases. CDR3 size: 11 residues. Germline V gives CDR1 MNHEY, CDR2 SMNVEV (reference sequence). Unmatched junction bases numbered 1, after V lost 3 bases and J lost 12 bases. DNA of the CDR3: TGTGCCAGCAGTTTGGGGACTAGCCAGTATTTT. It encodes CASSLGTSQYF.

This clonotype has only a few counts. The genes are TRBV28 and TRBJ2-7; TRBD2 matches at 7 bases. This CDR3 comprises 13 residues. The germline CDR1 and CDR2 sequences are MDHEN and SYDVKM. V trimming: 7 bases; J trimming: 4 bases; junction bases outside the gene matches: 7. CDR3 protein: CASIPGGRYEQYF. CDR3 DNA sequence: TGTGCCAGCATTCCGGGCGGGAGATACGAGCAGTACTTC.

This chain connects TRBV20-1 to TRBJ1-5; maybe TRBD1 (6 bases). This CDR3 has 11 residues. Germline CDR1 DFQATT, CDR2 SNEGSKA (reference sequence). V was cut by 6 bases and J by 5 bases, with 8 bases left in between. This CDR3 reads CSAEGDQPQHF. CDR3 nucleotides: TGCAGTGCGGAGGGGGATCAGCCCCAGCATTTT.

This clonotype came up many times. V usage is TRBV15 and J usage is TRBJ1-4; D gene ambiguous. CDR3 length: 16 amino acids. Trimming removed 0 bases at V and 5 bases at J, with 13 bases between. CDR1 and CDR2 from the germline V gene are LNHNV and YYDKDF (reference sequence). DNA for the CDR3: TGTGCCACCAGCAGAGATCCCGGATCCGAAAATGAAAAACTGTTTTTT. Protein product: CATSRDPGSENEKLFF.

This clonotype was seen only a few times. V is TRBV12-3 or TRBV12-4 and J is TRBJ2-7, with no clear D. Trimming shortened V by 5 bases and J by 1 base, and 15 bases separated the two germline ends. The CDR3 totals 15 residues. DNA of the CDR3: TGTGCCAGCAGTCCTAGGGCGGTTTTTTCCTACGAGCAGTACTTC. This translates into CASSPRAVFSYEQYF.

The sample holds many counts of this clonotype. The V gene is TRBV29-1, the J gene TRBJ2-1; 9 nucleotides line up with TRBD1. Germline loops: CDR1 SQVTM, CDR2 ANQGSEA. The junction had 10 bases not matched to a gene; V was cut back by 0 bases and J by 1 base. This CDR3 is built from 18 residues. Written as DNA, the CDR3 is TGCAGCGTTGAAGATCACGGGAGACAGGGGGGTTCCTACAATGAGCAGTTCTTC. It is translated as CSVEDHGRQGGSYNEQFF.

This clonotype was counted ten times or more. The rearrangement joins TRBV28 to TRBJ2-7; D not certain. The CDR3 is 14 residues long. The V end was cut by 4 bases, the J end by 0 bases, with 10 bases between. The germline CDR1 and CDR2 sequences are MDHEN and SYDVKM. CDR3 DNA sequence: TGTGCCAGCAGTTCCTTGACAAGCTCCTACGAGCAGTACTTC. It codes for CASSSLTSSYEQYF.